The next 2 T cell receptor beta chains were all read from a single sample in a study of T cell responses to AZD1222 COVID-19 vaccine. Sequenced by immunoSEQ multiplex PCR; TCRdb stores in-frame clones only, minus some. The data contain 100,000 to 120,000 clones, more than 90% of them singletons. The material was peripheral blood, obtained 28 days after the second AZD1222 dose. These receptors all come from an adult who received the AZD1222 COVID-19 vaccine.

This clone was detected once. The J gene is TRBJ2-7, the V gene TRBV19; D is possibly TRBD2 (6 bases). Looked up from germline, CDR1 is LNHDA and CDR2 is SQIVND (reference sequence). The CDR3 is 14 residues long. With 4 bases removed from V and 5 bases from J, the gap between germline ends came to 15 bases. CDR3 sequence reads: CASSTEGGRDEQYF. DNA for the CDR3: TGTGCCAGTAGTACAGAGGGAGGACGGGACGAGCAGTACTTC.

The genes are TRBV27 and TRBJ2-7; D is possibly TRBD1 (6 bases). This CDR3 has 14 amino acids. Germline CDR1 is MNHEY and CDR2 is SMNVEV (reference sequence). Between the trimmed V and J ends, which lost 5 bases and 3 bases, there was a span of 14 bases. The CDR3: CASSTSGTLYEQYF. The CDR3 DNA sequence: TGTGCCAGCAGTACCTCCGGGACACTCTACGAGCAGTACTTC.